This T cell receptor beta chain derives from a study of blood T cell repertoires in COVID-19. Study as a whole: Some COVID-19 samples were acute and others convalescent; all came from the United States, Italy and Spain. T cells, B-cell-depleted T cells, or PBMCs supplied cDNA or gDNA.

Generated by immunoSEQ multiplex PCR, the TCRdb table keeps only in-frame clones and is missing some. The data contain around 100,000 clones, approximately 80% of them singletons. The CDR3 totals 15 residues. CDR1 and CDR2 (germline): SGDLS, YYNGEE. V dropped 3 bases and J dropped 8; count of bases not matched to a gene: 7. This clone occurred once. Sequencing was carried out using peripheral blood. This receptor was identified in a man in his 70s with active or convalescent COVID-19. The gene calls are TRBV9 and TRBJ1-4; 10 nucleotides align to TRBD1. The DNA of the CDR3 is TGTGCCAGCAGCGCACAGGGACAGGGGAGGGAAAAACTGTTTTTT. As protein: CASSAQGQGREKLFF.